This TCR beta chain was recorded in a study of graft-versus-host responses after intestinal transplantation. Study context: Grafts that recipients had were multivisceral, liver-intestinal, or isolated intestinal transplants. Every one of the recipients received anti-thymocyte globulin induction and afterwards took tacrolimus and steroids for about 3 years. Whole-study results and caveats: Peak GvH clone levels in circulation were associated with early post-transplant HvG declines. Analysis identified GvH clones in recipient marrow, with some appearing first in ileum or blood.

This clone has just one count. Its antigen is not identified. Measured with immunoSEQ multiplex PCR; TCRdb has only the in-frame clones, and not every one. This sample carries approximately 70,000 clones, over 70% of them seen once, and the ten largest clones take roughly 0.4%. Germline-derived CDR1 and CDR2 are SGDLS and YYNGEE. The V and J ends lost 3 bases and 5 bases respectively, with 17 bases between them. This CDR3 region has 16 residues. The source was unstimulated CD4+ T cells sorted from spleen or lymph node cells, collected before transplant. This sequence originates from a human donor who was the organ donor for an intestinal transplant. V is TRBV9 and J is TRBJ2-2, with D tentatively TRBD2 (7 bases). This chain's CDR3 is CASSGAGGLLTGELFF. The CDR3 nucleotides are TGTGCCAGCAGCGGAGCCGGGGGGCTTCTAACCGGGGAGCTGTTTTTT.